The rows below give T cell receptor beta chains drawn from one sample of a study of CD8+CD57+ T cells in acquired aplastic anemia. TCRdb independently ran MiXCR on the reads; one entry per CDR3 protein. Of approximately 200,000 distinct CDR3 sequences detected, approximately 60% appear once; the ten largest clones hold about 29%. Material for sequencing was sorted CD4+, CD8+, or CD8+CD57+ T cells (not recorded which) from PBMCs. These receptor sequences come from a human donor in good health. Both conserved end residues are part of each CDR3. Fields, in order: clone size, J gene, D gene, V gene, CDR3 DNA, CDR3 protein. D genes are given only for firm matches. For some rows the clone size is stated as once, few or many, or as a class when expanded; others skip it.

>few|TRBJ1-6|-|TRBV7-2
TGTGCCAGCAGCCCTAGGTCTCAGGGGTCCTCACCCCCTCACTTT
CASSPRSQGSSPPHF
>-|TRBJ1-1|TRBD1|TRBV16
TGTGCCAGCATCATCGACAGGGGCACTGAAGCTTTCTTT
CASIIDRGTEAFF
>-|TRBJ1-4|TRBD1|TRBV19
TGTGCCAGTAGCTTAGACAGGGGGCAAGAAAAACTGTTTTTT
CASSLDRGQEKLFF
>-|TRBJ2-2|TRBD2|TRBV20-1
TGCAGTGCTAGAAAACTAGCGGGAGGGGACACCGGGGAGCTGTTTTTT
CSARKLAGGDTGELFF
>once|TRBJ1-2|TRBD1|TRBV9
TGTGCCAGCAGCGCACGCCCCGGGACAGGGGAAAGTGGCTACACCTTC
CASSARPGTGESGYTF
>-|TRBJ1-1|-|TRBV20-1
TGCAGTGTTCTCGGCAGGGCGAACACTGAAGCTTTCTTT
CSVLGRANTEAFF
>-|TRBJ2-2|TRBD2|TRBV19
TGTGCCAGTAGTATAAAAGGACTAGCCTCCGGGGAGCTGTTTTTT
CASSIKGLASGELFF
>-|TRBJ2-3|TRBD2|TRBV6-4
TGTGCCAGCAGTGACGGTTTGGCTAGCGGGGGCGATACGCAGTATTTT
CASSDGLASGGDTQYF
>-|TRBJ2-7|TRBD1|TRBV10-3
TGTGCCATCAGTGAGAAAGGACAGGTTAGGGCCTACGAGCAGTACTTC
CAISEKGQVRAYEQYF
>-|TRBJ2-2|-|TRBV9
TGTGCCAGCAGCGTAGATTGGGGCGACGGGGAGCTGTTTTTT
CASSVDWGDGELFF
>-|TRBJ2-2|TRBD2|TRBV4-3
TGCGCCAGCAGCCAAGATTGGGCTAGCGGGAAGAGCGGGGAGCTGTTTTTT
CASSQDWASGKSGELFF
>-|TRBJ2-1|-|TRBV2
TGTGCCAGCAGTGGGACCTCCTACAATGAGCAGTTCTTC
CASSGTSYNEQFF
>-|TRBJ2-5|-|TRBV20-1
TGCAGTGCTAGAGGCCTTGGGGGGGAGACCCAGTACTTC
CSARGLGGETQYF
>-|TRBJ1-1|-|TRBV20-1
TGCAGTGCTAGTCGCGACAGGAACACTGAAGCTTTCTTT
CSASRDRNTEAFF
>many|TRBJ2-2|TRBD2|TRBV19
TGTGCCAGTACCAATGAGCGGGAATCGAACACCGGGGAGCTGTTTTTT
CASTNERESNTGELFF
>-|TRBJ2-7|-|TRBV10-3
TGTGCCATCAGACCGGGTCCTCCCTACGAGCAGTACTTC
CAIRPGPPYEQYF
>-|TRBJ2-1|-|TRBV7-9
TGTGCCAGCAGCCAAGTCCTCGGGATTGGGCAGTTCTTC
CASSQVLGIGQFF
>-|TRBJ1-5|TRBD1|TRBV13
TGTGCCAGCGGTGATGGACAGGGGACGTATCAGCCCCAGCATTTT
CASGDGQGTYQPQHF
>-|TRBJ1-1|-|TRBV15
TGTGCCACCAGAGGGGATAGGGGGTTGGCCACTGAAGCTTTCTTT
CATRGDRGLATEAFF
>-|TRBJ2-3|TRBD1|TRBV9
TGTGCCAGCAGCGGACAGGGCCGAACAGATACGCAGTATTTT
CASSGQGRTDTQYF
>-|TRBJ2-7|-|TRBV24-1
TGTGCCACCAGTGAAGGTGCATCGGGCTACGAGCAGTACTTC
CATSEGASGYEQYF
>-|TRBJ1-1|TRBD1|TRBV7-9
TGTGCCAGCAGCTTTGCGGGGACAGGGGAATCTGAAGCTTTCTTT
CASSFAGTGESEAFF
>-|TRBJ1-6|TRBD1|TRBV12-3/TRBV12-4
TGTGCCAGCAGCAGACAGGGTAGGGCCTATAATTCACCCCTCCACTTT
CASSRQGRAYNSPLHF
>-|TRBJ1-5|-|TRBV7-2
TGTGCCAGCAGCTTCGTGGGGCACAATCAGCCCCAGCATTTT
CASSFVGHNQPQHF
>-|TRBJ1-3|TRBD1|TRBV10-3
TGTGCCATCAAGGGCACAGGGGTGGGAAACACCATATATTTT
CAIKGTGVGNTIYF
>many|TRBJ2-1|-|TRBV10-3
TGTGCCATCAGTGAGGAAGTGGGGTATGAGCAGTTCTTC
CAISEEVGYEQFF
>-|TRBJ1-6|TRBD1|TRBV19
TGTGCCAGTAGTCCGACGACAGGGGGCAATAATTCACCCCTCCACTTT
CASSPTTGGNNSPLHF
>-|TRBJ2-5|-|TRBV24-1
TGTGCCACCAGTGAGCCGGACGGGTACCAAGAGACCCAGTACTTC
CATSEPDGYQETQYF
>few|TRBJ2-1|-|TRBV27
TGTGCCAGCAGTTTAGTCCATTACAATGAGCAGTTCTTC
CASSLVHYNEQFF
>-|TRBJ2-5|TRBD1|TRBV24-1
TGTGCCACCAGTTCGGGACAGGGTCTACAGACCCAGTACTTC
CATSSGQGLQTQYF
>-|TRBJ2-3|-|TRBV14
TGTGCCAGCAGCCCAGGACAGCCCACAGATACGCAGTATTTT
CASSPGQPTDTQYF
>-|TRBJ2-7|-|TRBV4-1
TGCGCCAGCAGCCAAGGAACCGATTACGAGCAGTACTTC
CASSQGTDYEQYF
>many|TRBJ2-1|TRBD2|TRBV20-1
TGCAGTGCTAGAGGAACCAAGGGACTAGCGGGGGACAATGAGCAGTTCTTC
CSARGTKGLAGDNEQFF
>-|TRBJ1-5|-|TRBV19
TGTGCCAGCCATAGGGGCAATCAGCCCCAGCATTTT
CASHRGNQPQHF
>-|TRBJ2-7|-|TRBV11-2
TGTGCCAGCTCTCCGACCGCCCGATCCTACGAGCAGTACTTC
CASSPTARSYEQYF
>-|TRBJ2-1|-|TRBV7-9
TGTGCCATTTACAACTCCTACAATGAGCAGTTTTTC
CAIYNSYNEQFF
>-|TRBJ2-2|TRBD2|TRBV2
TGTGCCAGCAGGGATAGCGGGAGGGCCGGGGAGCTGTTTTTT
CASRDSGRAGELFF
>-|TRBJ2-1|TRBD2|TRBV2
TGTGCCAGCAGTGAAGTAATAGCGGGGCCCTACAATGAGCAGTTCTTC
CASSEVIAGPYNEQFF
>-|TRBJ2-7|-|TRBV20-1
TGCAGTGCTAGAGGCGGACATTCGGGCGAGCAGTACTTC
CSARGGHSGEQYF
>many|TRBJ1-2|-|TRBV5-1
TGCGCCAGCAGCTTGGTACAGGAGACTAACTATGGCTACACCTTC
CASSLVQETNYGYTF
>many|TRBJ2-3|-|TRBV15
TGTGCCACCAGCAGAGTAGGAGCGGGTTTGTCAGATACGCAGTATTTT
CATSRVGAGLSDTQYF
>many|TRBJ1-1|-|TRBV13
TGTGCCAGCAGCACTCTTTCGGGGGTTAACACTGAAACTTTCTTT
CASSTLSGVNTETFF
>medium-sized|TRBJ2-3|-|TRBV6-5
TGTGCCAGCAGCCCCTCTGTGGATACGCAGTATTTT
CASSPSVDTQYF
>once|TRBJ2-2|-|TRBV20-1
TGCAGTGCTAGAGATTCTTTTAGGGGTTCCGGGGAGCTGTTTTTT
CSARDSFRGSGELFF
>-|TRBJ1-2|-|TRBV7-6
TGTGCCAGCAGTGTTAGTATGGGCTACACCTTC
CASSVSMGYTF
>-|TRBJ2-3|TRBD1|TRBV24-1
TGTGCCACCAGTCACGGGACAGGCGATTCAGATACGCAGTATTTT
CATSHGTGDSDTQYF
>-|TRBJ1-2|-|TRBV20-1
TGCAGTGTCATGGTTAACTATGGCTACACCTTC
CSVMVNYGYTF
>many|TRBJ1-3|-|TRBV12-3/TRBV12-4
TGTGCCAGCAGTTTATTTTTCTCTGGAAACACCATATATTTT
CASSLFFSGNTIYF
>-|TRBJ1-5|-|TRBV19
TGTGCCAGTAGTATAGACGAGAATCAGCCCCAGCATTTT
CASSIDENQPQHF
>many|TRBJ1-5|TRBD1|TRBV19
TGTGCCAGTAATAAACTGGACAGGGAGGATCAGCCCCAGCATTTT
CASNKLDREDQPQHF
>-|TRBJ2-3|TRBD2|TRBV24-1
TGTGCCACCAGTGATTATGAGCGGGGGGGTACAGATACGCAGTATTTT
CATSDYERGGTDTQYF
>-|TRBJ1-1|TRBD1|TRBV7-3
TGTGCCAGCAGCTTAGAAAGGGGGCTGAGTGAAGCTTTCTTT
CASSLERGLSEAFF
>many|TRBJ2-7|-|TRBV9
TGTGCCAGCAGCTTCAGGGACTCTGCCTACGAGCAGTACTTC
CASSFRDSAYEQYF
>-|TRBJ2-2|-|TRBV7-8
TGTGCCAGCAGCTTAGCCCTCTTTGGGTTTGGCGGGGAGCTGTTTTTT
CASSLALFGFGGELFF
>-|TRBJ1-2|TRBD1|TRBV24-1
TGTGCCACCAGTGACTCCAGACAGGGGGCCTCTGGCTACACCTTC
CATSDSRQGASGYTF
>many|TRBJ2-7|-|TRBV5-1
TGCGCCAGCTCTACACTGGACTCCTCCTACGAGCAGTACTTC
CASSTLDSSYEQYF
>-|TRBJ2-2|TRBD1|TRBV2
TGTGCCAGCACCCGGACAGGTGACTACACCGGGGAGCTGTTTTTT
CASTRTGDYTGELFF